The present TCR beta chain was sequenced within a study of beta chain features in type 1 diabetes. Study-wide results and limits: For cells with high TCR expression, cDNA sequencing could yield over-representation.

This clone has more than one count but fewer than ten. Its antigen is currently unknown. Roughly 110 mL of blood, on average, came from one heparinised draw per donor. The germline gives CDR1 MNHEY, CDR2 SVGAGI. J lost 3 bases, V lost 2 bases, and 1 base had no gene match. This CDR3 has 15 residues. cDNA synthesis used the whole RNA isolate, giving expressed TCRB sequences. Sequencing used immunoSEQ multiplex PCR; TCRdb keeps in-frame clones, though not all of them. The sample includes about 250,000 clones, 13% to 15% seen only once; the top ten take more than 0.02%. The receptor's source is a woman aged 40 to 55 in good health. This chain joins TRBV6-5 and TRBJ2-6; 7 positions match TRBD1. The specimen was naive CD4+ T cells from blood. The CDR3 region has the DNA TGTGCCAGCAGTTACACAGGGGTTGGGGCCAACGTCCTGACTTTC. Translated: CASSYTGVGANVLTF.